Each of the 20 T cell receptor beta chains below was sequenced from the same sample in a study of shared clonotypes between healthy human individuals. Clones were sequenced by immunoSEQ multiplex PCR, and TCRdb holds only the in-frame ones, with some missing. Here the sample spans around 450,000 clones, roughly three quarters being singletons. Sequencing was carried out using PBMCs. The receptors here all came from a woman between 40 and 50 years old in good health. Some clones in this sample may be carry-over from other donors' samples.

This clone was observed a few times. CDR3 sequence: CASSRSVNEKLFF. CDR3 nucleotides: TGCGCCAGCAGCCGGTCCGTGAATGAAAAACTGTTTTTT. The rearrangement joins TRBV5-1 to TRBJ1-4; D not resolved. The CDR3 spans 13 residues. V was cut by 4 bases and J by 5 bases, with 9 bases left in between. CDR1 SGHRS and CDR2 YFSETQ come from the germline V gene. Filled out from reference TRBV5-1 and TRBJ1-4, the complete variable domain reads KAGVTQTPRYLIKTRGQQVTLSCSPISGHRSVSWYQQTPGQGLQFLFEYFSETQRNKGNFPGRFSGRQFSNSRSEMNVSTLELGDSALYLCASSRSVNEKLFFGSGTQLSVL.

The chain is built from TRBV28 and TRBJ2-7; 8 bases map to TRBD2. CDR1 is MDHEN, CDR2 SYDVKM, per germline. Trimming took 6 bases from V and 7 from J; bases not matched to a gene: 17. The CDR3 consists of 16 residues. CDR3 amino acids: CASRQQTSGPREEQYF. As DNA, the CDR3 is TGTGCCAGCAGACAGCAAACTAGCGGACCTCGGGAGGAGCAGTACTTC.

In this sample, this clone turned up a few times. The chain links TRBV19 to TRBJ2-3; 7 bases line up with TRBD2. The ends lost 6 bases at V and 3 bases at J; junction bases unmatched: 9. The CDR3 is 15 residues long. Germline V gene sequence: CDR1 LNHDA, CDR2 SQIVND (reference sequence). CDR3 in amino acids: CASSPKRERTDTQYF. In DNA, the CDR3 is TGTGCCAGTAGCCCAAAGCGGGAAAGGACAGATACGCAGTATTTT.

For the CDR3, the DNA is TGTGCCAGCACCTGGCGGCCGGGCCCCGGGGCCAACGTCCTGACTTTC. Protein sequence: CASTWRPGPGANVLTF. The chain links TRBV27 to TRBJ2-6; D not certain. Germline CDR1 and CDR2: MNHEY and SMNVEV (reference sequence). CDR3 size: 16 residues. V lost 7 bases, J lost 4 bases, and 17 bases lay in between.

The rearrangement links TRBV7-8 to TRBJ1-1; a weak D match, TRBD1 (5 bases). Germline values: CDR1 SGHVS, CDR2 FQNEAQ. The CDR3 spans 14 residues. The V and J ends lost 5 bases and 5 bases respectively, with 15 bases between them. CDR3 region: CASSHARAGTEAFF. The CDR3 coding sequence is TGTGCCAGCAGCCACGCCAGGGCCGGGACTGAAGCTTTCTTT.

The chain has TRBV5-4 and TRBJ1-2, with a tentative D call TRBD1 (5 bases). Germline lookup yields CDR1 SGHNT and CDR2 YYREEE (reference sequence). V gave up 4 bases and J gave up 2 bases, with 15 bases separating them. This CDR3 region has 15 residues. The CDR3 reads CASSPWQGRNYGYTF. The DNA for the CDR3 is TGTGCCAGCAGCCCGTGGCAGGGAAGGAACTATGGCTACACCTTC. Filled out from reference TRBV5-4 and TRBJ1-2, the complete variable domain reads ETGVTQSPTHLIKTRGQQVTLRCSSQSGHNTVSWYQQALGQGPQFIFQYYREEENGRGNFPPRFSGLQFPNYSSELNVNALELDDSALYLCASSPWQGRNYGYTFGSGTRLTVV.

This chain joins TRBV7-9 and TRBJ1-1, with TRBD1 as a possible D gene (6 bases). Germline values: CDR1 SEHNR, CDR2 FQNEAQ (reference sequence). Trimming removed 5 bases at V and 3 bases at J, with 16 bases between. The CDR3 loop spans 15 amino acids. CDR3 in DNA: TGTGCCAGCAGCCTATGGACAGCTGGGGACACTGAAGCTTTCTTT. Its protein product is CASSLWTAGDTEAFF.

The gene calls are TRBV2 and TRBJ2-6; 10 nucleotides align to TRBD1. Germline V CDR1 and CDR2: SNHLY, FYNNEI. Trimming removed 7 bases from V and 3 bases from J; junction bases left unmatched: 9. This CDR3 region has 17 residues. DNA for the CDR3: TGTGCCAGCATATCGGGACAGGGGTTATATGGGGCCAACGTCCTGACTTTC. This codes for CASISGQGLYGANVLTF.

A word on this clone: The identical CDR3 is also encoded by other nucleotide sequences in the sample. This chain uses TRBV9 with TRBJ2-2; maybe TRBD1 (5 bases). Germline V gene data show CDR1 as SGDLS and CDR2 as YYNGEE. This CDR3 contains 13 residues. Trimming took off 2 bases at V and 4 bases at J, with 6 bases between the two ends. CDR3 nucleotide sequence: TGTGCCAGCAGCGTTAGGGGCACCGGGGAGCTGTTTTTT. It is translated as CASSVRGTGELFF. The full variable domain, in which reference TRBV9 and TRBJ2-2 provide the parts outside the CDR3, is DSGVTQTPKHLITATGQRVTLRCSPRSGDLSVYWYQQSLDQGLQFLIQYYNGEERAKGNILERFSAQQFPDLHSELNLSSLELGDSALYFCASSVRGTGELFFGEGSRLTVL.

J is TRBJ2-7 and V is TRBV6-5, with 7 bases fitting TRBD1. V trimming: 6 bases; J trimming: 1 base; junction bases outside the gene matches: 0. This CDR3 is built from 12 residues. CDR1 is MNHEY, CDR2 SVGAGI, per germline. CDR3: CASSRGSYEQYF. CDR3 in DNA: TGTGCCAGCAGCAGGGGGTCCTACGAGCAGTACTTC.

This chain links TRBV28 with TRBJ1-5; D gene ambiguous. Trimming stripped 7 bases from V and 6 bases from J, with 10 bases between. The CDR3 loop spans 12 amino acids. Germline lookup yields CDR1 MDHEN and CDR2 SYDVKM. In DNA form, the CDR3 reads TGTGCCAGCACCTCACCGGGTCAGCCCCAGCATTTT. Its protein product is CASTSPGQPQHF.

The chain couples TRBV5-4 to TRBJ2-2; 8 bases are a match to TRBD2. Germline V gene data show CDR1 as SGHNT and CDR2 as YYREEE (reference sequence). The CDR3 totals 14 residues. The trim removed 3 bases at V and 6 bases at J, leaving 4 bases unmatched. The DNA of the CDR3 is TGTGCCAGCAGCTCGCCGGGGGGGTCCGGGGAGCTGTTTTTT. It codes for CASSSPGGSGELFF.

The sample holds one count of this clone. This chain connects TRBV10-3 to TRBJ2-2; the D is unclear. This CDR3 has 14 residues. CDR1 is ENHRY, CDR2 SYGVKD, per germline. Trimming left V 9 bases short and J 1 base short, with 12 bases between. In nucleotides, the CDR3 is TGTGCCATTATGGGCCGGCTGAACACCGGGGAGCTGTTTTTT. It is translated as CAIMGRLNTGELFF.

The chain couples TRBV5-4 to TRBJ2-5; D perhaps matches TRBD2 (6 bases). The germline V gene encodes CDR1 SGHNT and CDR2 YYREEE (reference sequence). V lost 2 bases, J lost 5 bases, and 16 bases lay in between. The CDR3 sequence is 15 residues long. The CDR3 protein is CASSLGLTGLETQYF. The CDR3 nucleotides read TGTGCCAGCAGCTTAGGACTAACAGGTTTGGAGACCCAGTACTTC.

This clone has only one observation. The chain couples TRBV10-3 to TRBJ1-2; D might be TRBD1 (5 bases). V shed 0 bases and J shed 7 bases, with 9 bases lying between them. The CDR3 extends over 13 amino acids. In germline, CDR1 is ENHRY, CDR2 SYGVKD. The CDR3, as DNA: TGTGCCATCAGTGAGTCTGGGGCCTCTGGCTACACCTTC. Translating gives CAISESGASGYTF.

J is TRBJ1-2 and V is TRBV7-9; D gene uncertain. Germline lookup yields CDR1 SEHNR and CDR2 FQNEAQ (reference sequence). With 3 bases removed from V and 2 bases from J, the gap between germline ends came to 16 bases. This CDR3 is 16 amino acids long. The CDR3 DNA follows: TGTGCCAGCAGCTTCAACCCCGGCCCTCTCAACTATGGCTACACCTTC. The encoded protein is CASSFNPGPLNYGYTF.

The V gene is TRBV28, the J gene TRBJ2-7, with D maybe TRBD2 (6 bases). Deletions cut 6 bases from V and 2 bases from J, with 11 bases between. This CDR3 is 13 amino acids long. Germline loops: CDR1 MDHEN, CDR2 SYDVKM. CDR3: CASSNSGAYEQYF. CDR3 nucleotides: TGTGCCAGCAGCAACTCGGGGGCCTACGAGCAGTACTTC. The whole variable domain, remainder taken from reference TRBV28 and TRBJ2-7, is DVKVTQSSRYLVKRTGEKVFLECVQDMDHENMFWYRQDPGLGLRLIYFSYDVKMKEKGDIPEGYSVSREKKERFSLILESASTNQTSMYLCASSNSGAYEQYFGPGTRLTVT.

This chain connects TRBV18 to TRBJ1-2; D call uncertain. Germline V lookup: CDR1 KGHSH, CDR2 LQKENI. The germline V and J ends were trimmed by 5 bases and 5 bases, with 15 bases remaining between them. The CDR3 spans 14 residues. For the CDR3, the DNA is TGTGCCAGCTCAGCAAACGGGGATGGGTATGGCTACACCTTC. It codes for CASSANGDGYGYTF.

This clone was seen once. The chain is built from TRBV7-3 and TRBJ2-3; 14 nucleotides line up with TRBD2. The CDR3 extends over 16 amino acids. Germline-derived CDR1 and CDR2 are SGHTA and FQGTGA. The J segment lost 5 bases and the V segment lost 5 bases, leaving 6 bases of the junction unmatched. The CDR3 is CASSAGLAGVGDTQYF. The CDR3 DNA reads TGTGCCAGCAGCGCGGGACTAGCGGGAGTAGGAGATACGCAGTATTTT. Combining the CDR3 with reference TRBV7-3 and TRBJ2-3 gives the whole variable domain GAGVSQTPSNKVTEKGKYVELRCDPISGHTALYWYRQSLGQGPEFLIYFQGTGAADDSGLPNDRFFAVRPEGSVSTLKIQRTERGDSAVYLCASSAGLAGVGDTQYFGPGTRLTVL.

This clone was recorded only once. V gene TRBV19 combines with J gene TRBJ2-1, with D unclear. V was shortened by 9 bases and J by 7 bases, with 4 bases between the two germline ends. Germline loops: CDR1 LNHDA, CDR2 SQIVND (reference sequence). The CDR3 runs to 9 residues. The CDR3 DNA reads TGTGCCAGGGGGAATGAGCAGTTCTTC. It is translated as CARGNEQFF.